This TCR beta chain was sequenced during a study of T cells in Graves' hyperthyroidism and ophthalmopathy. Using RNA transcripts as the source, TCR beta CDR3 regions were amplified. HTBI primers were the set used in a first-round RT-PCR of the TCR CDR3. TCRdb recomputed calls from the multiplex PCR reads with MiXCR, one row per CDR3 protein. Counted here are under 400,000 distinct CDR3 sequences, 15% to 19% occurring once; the ten biggest clones make up about a quarter. CDR1 and CDR2 from the germline V gene are SGHRS and YFSETQ. V was shortened by 0 bases and J by 1 base, with 9 bases between the two germline ends. There are 15 residues in the CDR3. This clonotype has a count of ten or more.

The receptor was isolated from a woman aged 18-30 years with Graves' hyperthyroidism that later progressed to Graves' ophthalmopathy. This chain connects TRBV5-1 to TRBJ2-3, with D tentatively TRBD2 (6 bases). The sequenced sample was blood. As DNA, the CDR3 is TGCGCCAGCAGCTTGGAACTAGCCCGCACAGATACGCAGTATTTT. Amino acid sequence: CASSLELARTDTQYF.